This T cell receptor (beta chain) was captured in a study of shared clonotypes between healthy human individuals. V trimming: 3 bases; J trimming: 6 bases; junction bases outside the gene matches: 5. CDR1 is SGHDT, CDR2 YYEEEE, per germline. This CDR3 has 16 amino acids. Concerning this clone: Its antigen is as yet unknown.

General study findings and limits: Donor clonotype sharing was expected to depend on sequencing depth.

Assay: immunoSEQ multiplex PCR; the TCRdb copy retains only in-frame clones and omits some. The sample has 980,000 or so clones, over 75% seen once; the top ten hold about 1.5%. Sequenced: memory CD4+ T cells sorted from blood. Specified subset: CD45RA-negative fraction. The receptor's source is a young man in good health. The rearrangement joins TRBV5-6 to TRBJ2-1; 14 bases map to TRBD2. The DNA for the CDR3 is TGTGCCAGCAGCTCGACTAGCGGGAGGGCCGCCAATGAGCAGTTCTTC. Protein product: CASSSTSGRAANEQFF.